One sample yielded the 9 T cell receptor beta chains listed below, sequenced in a study of post-analysis software for immune sequencing data. These receptors are not linked to any known antigen. TCR beta cDNA libraries had unique molecular identifiers. TCRdb used MiXCR to reprocess the PCR reads, holding one entry per CDR3 protein. The data show 750,000 to 950,000 distinct CDR3 sequences, more than 45% seen once. Study-wide findings and caveats: Elevated frequency relative to controls characterized four to six TRBV segments in patients, TRBV5-6, TRBV5-1 and TRBV20-1 among them.

The sample comprised blood. The source of these receptors is a girl aged 5 to 17 with multiple sclerosis.

Many counts were recorded for this clonotype. The chain couples TRBV12-3 or TRBV12-4 to TRBJ2-1; D unclear. This CDR3 is 10 amino acids long. Trimming took 3 bases from V and 10 from J, leaving 4 bases between them. CDR3 nucleotides: TGTGCCAGCAGTTTGGTCGAGCAGTTCTTC. This translates into CASSLVEQFF.

This clonotype was counted between two and nine times. V usage is TRBV9 and J usage is TRBJ2-7; possibly TRBD1 for D (5 bases). CDR3 size: 15 residues. V was shortened by 0 bases and J by 5 bases, with 15 bases between the two germline ends. The germline CDR1 and CDR2 sequences are SGDLS and YYNGEE. CDR3 in DNA: TGTGCCAGCAGCGTAGTCCCCGCAGGGTACCACGAGCAGTACTTC. Protein sequence: CASSVVPAGYHEQYF.

This sequence joins TRBV11-1 and TRBJ2-7, with TRBD1 matching 9 bases. Germline V gene data show CDR1 as SGHAT and CDR2 as FQDESV (reference sequence). V dropped 4 bases and J dropped 2; count of bases not matched to a gene: 6. The CDR3 is 15 amino acids. CDR3 nucleotide sequence: TGTGCCAGCAGCTCACTCAGACAGGGGGCCTACGAGCAGTACTTC. This encodes CASSSLRQGAYEQYF.

There are a few counts of this clonotype. The chain employs TRBV29-1 and TRBJ2-7; TRBD2 might be the D (7 bases). The end of the DNA fits TRBJ2-5 better, so the J call may be wrong. Germline lookup yields CDR1 SQVTM and CDR2 ANQGSEA. The CDR3 spans 12 residues. The CDR3 DNA sequence: TGCAGCGTTGGGGGGGGGCTAGAGACCCAGTACTTC. Amino acid sequence: CSVGGGLETQYF.

This clonotype was detected many times. This rearrangement joins TRBV10-3 to TRBJ2-1; TRBD2 is a possible D gene (5 bases). This CDR3 spans 14 amino acids. CDR1 and CDR2 (germline): ENHRY, SYGVKD. With 0 bases removed from V and 8 bases from J, the gap between germline ends came to 11 bases. CDR3 sequence (DNA): TGTGCCATCAGTGAGTCGAGGGAGTCGGATGAGCAGTTCTTC. This encodes CAISESRESDEQFF.

The rearrangement uses TRBV12-3 or TRBV12-4 and TRBJ2-5; no firm D call. Trimming took 5 bases from V and 1 from J, leaving 11 bases between them. The CDR3 runs 14 residues. The DNA for the CDR3 is TGTGCCAGCAGTCTTCTACGGTTCCAAGAGACCCAGTACTTC. It translates to CASSLLRFQETQYF.

The chain joins TRBV7-3 to TRBJ2-3; D gene uncertain. The germline V gene has CDR1 SGHTA and CDR2 FQGTGA. Deletions cut 0 bases from V and 8 bases from J, with 12 bases between. The CDR3 extends over 14 amino acids. CDR3 sequence: CASSLTFSSPTQYF. The CDR3 DNA reads as TGTGCCAGCAGCTTAACGTTTTCAAGCCCTACGCAGTATTTT.

The rearrangement links TRBV20-1 to TRBJ2-3; 10 nucleotides line up with TRBD2. The CDR3 covers 15 residues. The J segment lost 6 bases and the V segment lost 4 bases, leaving 10 bases of the junction unmatched. In germline, CDR1 is DFQATT, CDR2 SNEGSKA (reference sequence). In nucleotides, the CDR3 is TGCAGTGCTAACCGACTAGCGGGTATGTCGGATACGCAGTATTTT. It is translated as CSANRLAGMSDTQYF.

To note about this clonotype: A read error may account for a junction end that differs from germline. The V and J genes are TRBV12-3 or TRBV12-4 and TRBJ2-3; possibly TRBD2 for D (5 bases). There are 14 residues in the CDR3. CDR3 sequence: CASSLAVSTDMQYF. The CDR3 DNA is TGTGCCAGCAGCCTAGCAGTGAGCACAGATATGCAGTATTTT.